One sample yielded the 27 T cell receptor beta chains listed below, sequenced in a study of blood T cells in healthy people across ages. A second about 7 to 12 cycle PCR used barcoded and J-beta primers. TCRdb analysed the 5' RACE reads with MiXCR anew, one entry per CDR3 protein. The data contain approximately 800,000 distinct CDR3 sequences, about 25% of them singletons. This sample was also put to use in a study of T cells of mothers and their children.

The sequenced sample was blood. These TCRs come from a boy aged 5-17 years in good health.

This chain uses TRBV30 with TRBJ2-2, with D perhaps matching TRBD1 (5 bases). The V gene's germline CDR1 is GTSNPN and CDR2 SVGIG (reference sequence). The CDR3 extends over 13 amino acids. Trimming left V 0 bases short and J 3 bases short, with 5 bases between. This CDR3 is CAWSVGDTGELFF. The CDR3 coding sequence is TGTGCCTGGAGTGTAGGGGACACCGGGGAGCTGTTTTTT.

This clonotype was counted between two and nine times. This chain links TRBV20-1 with TRBJ1-3; TRBD1 aligns across 7 bases. The trim removed 0 bases at V and 2 bases at J, leaving 10 bases unmatched. The CDR3 has 17 residues. Germline CDR1 DFQATT, CDR2 SNEGSKA (reference sequence). CDR3 DNA sequence: TGCAGTGCTAGAGATTTGGGGACAGAATTCACTGGAAACACCATATATTTT. The encoded protein is CSARDLGTEFTGNTIYF.

There are a few counts of this clonotype. Germline is not matched at one junction end, which may reflect a read error. V and J are TRBV6-4 and TRBJ2-2; 12 bases align to TRBD1. The CDR3 sequence is 15 residues long. CDR1 and CDR2 (germline): MRHNA, SNTAGT. The CDR3 loop is CASSAGTGGTGELLF. The CDR3 DNA is TGTGCCAGCAGCGCCGGGACAGGGGGCACCGGGGAGCTGCTTTTT.

This chain joins TRBV19 and TRBJ2-7; D perhaps matches TRBD2 (7 bases). The V end lost 5 bases, the J end lost 2 bases, and 13 bases lay between the germline ends. Germline CDR1 and CDR2: LNHDA and SQIVND (reference sequence). The CDR3 is 14 amino acids. The CDR3, as DNA: TGTGCCAGTAGTCGTCAGGGGACTACCTACGAGCAGTACTTC. This codes for CASSRQGTTYEQYF. Based on the CDR3 plus reference TRBV19 and TRBJ2-7, the full variable domain is DGGITQSPKYLFRKEGQNVTLSCEQNLNHDAMYWYRQDPGQGLRLIYYSQIVNDFQKGDIAEGYSVSREKKESFPLTVTSAQKNPTAFYLCASSRQGTTYEQYFGPGTRLTVT.

This clonotype was counted between two and nine times. The rearrangement joins TRBV27 to TRBJ2-5; 11 nucleotides align to TRBD2. Gene TRBJ2-1 matches the end of the DNA better, so the J call may be wrong. The CDR3 is made up of 15 amino acids. In germline, CDR1 is MNHEY, CDR2 SMNVEV (reference sequence). CDR3 DNA sequence: TGTGCCAGCAGTTTATCACTAGCGGGAGCCAGTGAGCAGTTCTTC. It translates to CASSLSLAGASEQFF.

The J gene is TRBJ1-4, the V gene TRBV11-2; 7 bases align to TRBD1. J gave up 8 bases and V 1 base, and 7 bases lay outside the gene matches. The CDR3 length is 15 residues. CDR1 and CDR2 from the germline V gene are SGHAT and FQNNGV. CDR3 amino acids: CASSLGDSRKEKLFF. The CDR3 DNA reads as TGTGCCAGCAGCTTAGGGGACAGCAGGAAGGAAAAACTGTTTTTT.

This chain connects TRBV3-1 to TRBJ1-2; no clear D. This CDR3 has 13 residues. Germline V gene sequence: CDR1 LGHDT, CDR2 YNNKEL (reference sequence). Trimming removed 3 bases at V and 11 bases at J, with 16 bases between. CDR3 in amino acids: CASSQWPNRAYTF. CDR3 DNA sequence: TGTGCCAGCAGCCAGTGGCCCAATAGGGCTTACACCTTC.

The genes are TRBV24-1 and TRBJ2-5; the D gene is possibly TRBD1 (5 bases). The DNA end is more similar to TRBJ2-1, so the J call may be wrong. CDR3 length equals 15 residues. Germline CDR1 reads KGHDR; CDR2 reads SFDVKD. The chain's CDR3 is CATSGGRANSDEQFF. In DNA, the CDR3 is TGTGCCACCAGTGGGGGCAGGGCTAATTCCGATGAGCAGTTCTTC.

The chain recombines TRBV27 with TRBJ1-6; D perhaps matches TRBD1 (6 bases). Trimming removed 7 bases at V and 8 bases at J, with 18 bases between. Germline V gene sequence: CDR1 MNHEY, CDR2 SMNVEV (reference sequence). The CDR3 is 15 amino acids. The CDR3 reads CASTPGHPDYSPLHF. CDR3 bases: TGTGCCAGCACCCCGGGACATCCAGACTATTCACCCCTCCACTTT.

This clonotype was observed a few times. The chain combines TRBV6-5 with TRBJ2-5, with TRBD1 identical over 7 bases. The J call is in doubt because the DNA end fits TRBJ2-7 better. This CDR3 is 12 amino acids long. Looked up from germline, CDR1 is MNHEY and CDR2 is SVGAGI. CDR3 protein: CASGRDRYEQYF. DNA of the CDR3: TGTGCCAGCGGCAGGGACAGATACGAGCAGTACTTC.

This chain links TRBV7-2 with TRBJ2-7, with TRBD2 matching over 11 bases. Germline V lookup: CDR1 SGHTA, CDR2 FQGNSA. The V gene end was trimmed by 5 bases and the J gene end by 3 bases; junction bases not matched to a gene: 12. The CDR3 has 17 residues. The CDR3 spells CASSVIGTSGGFYEQYF. The CDR3 DNA sequence: TGTGCCAGCAGCGTAATCGGGACTAGCGGAGGTTTCTACGAGCAGTACTTC. Looking up the rest from reference TRBV7-2 and TRBJ2-7 gives the full variable domain: GAGVSQSPSNKVTEKGKDVELRCDPISGHTALYWYRQSLGQGLEFLIYFQGNSAPDKSGLPSDRFSAERTGGSVSTLTIQRTQQEDSAVYLCASSVIGTSGGFYEQYFGPGTRLTVT.

In its sample, this clonotype was seen a few times. This chain links TRBV6-2 or TRBV6-3 with TRBJ1-2, with D tentatively TRBD1 (6 bases). CDR3 length: 14 residues. V dropped 6 bases and J dropped 6 bases, with 17 bases sitting between them. In germline, CDR1 is MNHEY, CDR2 SVGEGT. The CDR3 loop is CASRTRGVEDGYTF. The CDR3 coding sequence is TGTGCCAGCAGGACAAGGGGGGTTGAAGATGGCTACACCTTC.

This clonotype was observed a handful of times. The chain is built from TRBV6-1 and TRBJ2-6; D possibly corresponds to TRBD1 (5 bases). This CDR3 has 15 residues. Trimming left V 10 bases short and J 2 bases short, with 15 bases between. Germline CDR1 MNHNS, CDR2 SASEGT. This chain's CDR3 is CANIPGATGANVLTF. Here the CDR3 DNA reads TGTGCCAACATCCCTGGGGCAACTGGGGCCAACGTCCTGACTTTC.

This chain links TRBV4-3 with TRBJ1-6; 11 bases line up with TRBD1. This CDR3 spans 17 amino acids. Looked up from germline, CDR1 is LGHNA and CDR2 is YSLEER. With 1 base clipped from V and 6 bases from J, the junction kept 5 bases outside the gene matches. In DNA form, the CDR3 reads TGCGCCAGCAGCCAAGCTGGGACAGGGGGGAGTAATTCACCCCTCCACTTT. Translated, it gives CASSQAGTGGSNSPLHF.

This clonotype was counted between two and nine times. The chain joins TRBV2 to TRBJ2-7; 8 bases map to TRBD1. The germline V gene encodes CDR1 SNHLY and CDR2 FYNNEI. The CDR3 is 13 residues long. Trimming took 6 bases from V and 3 from J; bases not matched to a gene: 4. CDR3 coding DNA: TGTGCCAGCAGCAAGGGACAGGACTACGAGCAGTACTTC. As protein: CASSKGQDYEQYF. Based on the CDR3 plus reference TRBV2 and TRBJ2-7, the full variable domain is EPEVTQTPSHQVTQMGQEVILRCVPISNHLYFYWYRQILGQKVEFLVSFYNNEISEKSEIFDDQFSVERPDGSNFTLKIRSTKLEDSAMYFCASSKGQDYEQYFGPGTRLTVT.

The chain recombines TRBV28 with TRBJ2-1, with TRBD1 as a possible D gene (7 bases). Germline CDR1 reads MDHEN; CDR2 reads SYDVKM. V lost 5 bases and J 6 bases, leaving 17 bases between the germline ends. This CDR3 has 15 amino acids. The CDR3 sequence is CASSPPGGGSNEQFF. CDR3 DNA: TGTGCCAGCAGTCCTCCTGGAGGGGGCTCCAATGAGCAGTTCTTC.

This chain connects TRBV5-1 to TRBJ2-2; D is uncertain. The CDR3 runs 16 residues. The V end lost 6 bases, the J end lost 2 bases, and 17 bases lay between the germline ends. In germline, CDR1 is SGHRS, CDR2 YFSETQ. CDR3 nucleotide sequence: TGCGCCAGCAATCAGCCCGAACACAGCAACACCGGGGAGCTGTTTTTT. It encodes CASNQPEHSNTGELFF.

This clonotype was seen a handful of times. The V and J genes are TRBV5-1 and TRBJ2-7; 11 bases line up with TRBD2. The CDR3 has 17 residues. CDR1 and CDR2 (germline): SGHRS, YFSETQ. V lost 0 bases, J lost 2 bases, and 7 bases stayed unmatched. The CDR3 region is CASSLEASGRLTYEQYF. Written as DNA, the CDR3 is TGCGCCAGCAGCTTGGAGGCTAGCGGGAGGCTGACCTACGAGCAGTACTTC.

This clonotype was detected a few times. Given a much more abundant clone one base away, this may be a read error. The gene calls are TRBV7-2 and TRBJ2-7, with a weak D call TRBD1 (5 bases). CDR1 is SGHTA and CDR2 is FQGNSA in the germline V gene. The CDR3 totals 13 residues. CDR3 sequence: CASSLQPGNEQFV. CDR3 bases: TGTGCCAGCAGCTTGCAACCAGGGAATGAGCAGTTCGTC.

This clonotype occurred a few times. The chain has TRBV4-3 and TRBJ2-5; D might be TRBD2 (5 bases). The end of the DNA is better explained by TRBJ2-1, so the J call may be wrong. CDR3 length equals 14 residues. CDR1 and CDR2 from the germline V gene are LGHNA and YSLEER. The CDR3 nucleotides are TGCGCCAGCAGCCCCGGACTTAGCTACAATGAGCAGTTCTTC. Translated, it gives CASSPGLSYNEQFF.

V is TRBV9 and J is TRBJ2-3; D is ambiguous. Germline values: CDR1 SGDLS, CDR2 YYNGEE. The CDR3 runs 14 residues. Trimming shortened V by 0 bases and J by 6 bases, and 11 bases separated the two germline ends. The CDR3 loop reads CASSVVLSGDTQYF. DNA for the CDR3: TGTGCCAGCAGCGTAGTCCTATCCGGGGATACGCAGTATTTT.

The genes are TRBV7-9 and TRBJ2-5, with D tentatively TRBD1 or TRBD2 (5 bases each). CDR3 length: 15 residues. V lost 1 base to trimming and J lost 5 bases, with 14 bases between them. In germline, CDR1 is SEHNR, CDR2 FQNEAQ (reference sequence). CDR3 bases: TGTGCCAGCAGCTTAGTCCGGGACCTGGGTGAGACCCAGTACTTC. This gives the protein CASSLVRDLGETQYF.

J is TRBJ1-4 and V is TRBV20-1; D might be TRBD1 (6 bases). The CDR3 loop spans 18 amino acids. The germline gives CDR1 DFQATT, CDR2 SNEGSKA (reference sequence). Trimming shortened V by 3 bases and J by 4 bases, and 24 bases separated the two germline ends. The chain's CDR3 is CSASPATGFVTDNEKLFF. Here the CDR3 DNA reads TGCAGTGCTAGCCCGGCGACAGGCTTTGTGACAGATAATGAAAAACTGTTTTTT.

This rearrangement joins TRBV4-3 to TRBJ1-2; tentative D call: TRBD1 (5 bases). The germline V gene has CDR1 LGHNA and CDR2 YSLEER. V lost 3 bases and J 0 bases, leaving 14 bases between the germline ends. This CDR3 spans 16 amino acids. The CDR3 nucleotides read TGCGCCAGCAGCCAGGACTGGGACCTCTCTAACTATGGCTACACCTTC. This codes for CASSQDWDLSNYGYTF.

This clonotype was counted many times. The rearrangement uses TRBV7-9 and TRBJ2-1; D call uncertain. Per the germline V gene, CDR1 is SEHNR and CDR2 is FQNEAQ (reference sequence). With 6 bases removed from V and 6 bases from J, the gap between germline ends came to 3 bases. The CDR3 sequence is 10 residues long. The CDR3 reads CASSFNEQFF. DNA of the CDR3: TGTGCCAGCAGTTTCAATGAGCAGTTCTTC.

The chain employs TRBV28 and TRBJ1-6; D gene uncertain. Per the germline V gene, CDR1 is MDHEN and CDR2 is SYDVKM. V was shortened by 2 bases and J by 19 bases, with 18 bases between the two germline ends. The CDR3 is 13 amino acids. The CDR3 spells CASSLNGWAKVHF. The DNA for the CDR3 is TGTGCCAGCAGTTTAAACGGTTGGGCCAAAGTTCACTTT.

The V call is TRBV5-4, the J call TRBJ1-2; no clear D. V was trimmed by 2 bases and J by 3 bases, leaving 8 bases between them. This CDR3 has 13 amino acids. Germline CDR1 and CDR2: SGHNT and YYREEE (reference sequence). Here the CDR3 reads CASSFGSDYGYTF. The CDR3 DNA follows: TGTGCCAGCAGCTTCGGGTCGGACTATGGCTACACCTTC.